This TCR beta chain appears in the sequencing data of a study of identical twins. The germline V gene has CDR1 SEHNR and CDR2 FQNEAQ (reference sequence). Trimming took 6 bases from V and 0 from J; bases not matched to a gene: 11. This CDR3 comprises 17 residues. General observations from the study: Out-of-frame alpha sequences shared by twins showed excess low generation probability. Possibly, invariant MAIT and iNKT cells partly confounded zero-insertion analyses.

Addition of a universal primer site occurred through template switching, and cDNA carried unique molecular identifiers. TCRdb redid the calling of the 5' RACE reads with MiXCR, one entry per CDR3 protein. There are approximately 620,000 distinct CDR3 sequences in the sample; about 9.4% occur only once, and approximately 0.94% lies in the top ten. Worth noting for this clonotype: Its antigen is not identified.

A further study also used this sample, focusing on yellow fever vaccine responses in identical twins.

The V and J genes are TRBV7-9 and TRBJ2-5; 9 positions agree with TRBD1. Sequenced sample: PBMCs. The TCR was taken from a woman under 30 in good health. CDR3 in DNA: TGTGCCAGCAGGCGATACCAGGGACAGGGTAACCAAGAGACCCAGTACTTC. This sequence encodes CASRRYQGQGNQETQYF. The variable domain in full, with the rest retrieved from reference TRBV7-9 and TRBJ2-5, is DTGVSQNPRHKITKRGQNVTFRCDPISEHNRLYWYRQTLGQGPEFLTYFQNEAQLEKSRLLSDRFSAERPKGSFSTLEIQRTEQGDSAMYLCASRRYQGQGNQETQYFGPGTRLLVL.